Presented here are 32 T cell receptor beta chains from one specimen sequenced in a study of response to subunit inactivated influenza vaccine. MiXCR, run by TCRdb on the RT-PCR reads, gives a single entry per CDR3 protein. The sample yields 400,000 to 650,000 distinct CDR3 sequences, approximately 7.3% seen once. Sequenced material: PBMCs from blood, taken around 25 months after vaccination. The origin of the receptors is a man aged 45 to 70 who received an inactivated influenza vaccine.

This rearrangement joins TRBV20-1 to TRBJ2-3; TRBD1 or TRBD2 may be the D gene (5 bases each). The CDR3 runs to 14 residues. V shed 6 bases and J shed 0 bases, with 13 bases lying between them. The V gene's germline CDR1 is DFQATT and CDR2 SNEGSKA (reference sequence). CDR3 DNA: TGCAGTGCAGGGACCTTTACTAGCACAGATACGCAGTATTTT. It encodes CSAGTFTSTDTQYF.

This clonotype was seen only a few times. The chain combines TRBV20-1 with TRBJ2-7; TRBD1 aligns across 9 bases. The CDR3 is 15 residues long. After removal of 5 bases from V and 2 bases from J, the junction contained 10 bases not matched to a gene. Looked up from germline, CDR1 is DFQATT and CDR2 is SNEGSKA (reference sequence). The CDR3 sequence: CSAPTTGGATYEQYF. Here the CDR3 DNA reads TGCAGTGCTCCCACTACAGGGGGCGCTACCTACGAGCAGTACTTC.

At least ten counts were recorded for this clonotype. The CDR3 is CSAAGTSRNEQFF. The CDR3 region has the DNA TGCAGTGCTGCCGGGACTAGCCGTAATGAGCAGTTCTTC. The V gene is TRBV20-1, the J gene TRBJ2-1; TRBD2 agrees at 9 bases. The CDR3 consists of 13 residues. J gave up 7 bases and V 5 bases, and 6 bases lay outside the gene matches. Germline-derived CDR1 and CDR2 are DFQATT and SNEGSKA (reference sequence).

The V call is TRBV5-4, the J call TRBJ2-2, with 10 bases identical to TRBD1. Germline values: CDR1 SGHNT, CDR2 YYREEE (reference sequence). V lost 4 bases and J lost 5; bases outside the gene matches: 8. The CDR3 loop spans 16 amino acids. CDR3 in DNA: TGTGCCAGCAGCAGACAGGGGGCACGAGGAACCGGGGAGCTGTTTTTT. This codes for CASSRQGARGTGELFF. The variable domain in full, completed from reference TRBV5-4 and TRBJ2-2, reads ETGVTQSPTHLIKTRGQQVTLRCSSQSGHNTVSWYQQALGQGPQFIFQYYREEENGRGNFPPRFSGLQFPNYSSELNVNALELDDSALYLCASSRQGARGTGELFFGEGSRLTVL.

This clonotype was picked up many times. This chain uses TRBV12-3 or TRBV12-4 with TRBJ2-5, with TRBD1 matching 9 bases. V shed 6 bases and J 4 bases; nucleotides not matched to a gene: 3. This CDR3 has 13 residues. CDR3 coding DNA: TGTGCCAGCAGGCGACAGGGGGGAGAGACCCAGTACTTC. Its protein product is CASRRQGGETQYF.

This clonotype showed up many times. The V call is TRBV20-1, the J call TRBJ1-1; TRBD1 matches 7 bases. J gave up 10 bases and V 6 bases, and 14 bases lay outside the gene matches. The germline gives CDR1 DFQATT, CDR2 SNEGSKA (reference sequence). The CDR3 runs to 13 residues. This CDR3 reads CSAGETGDRLAFF. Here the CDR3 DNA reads TGCAGTGCCGGCGAAACAGGGGACCGCTTAGCTTTCTTT.

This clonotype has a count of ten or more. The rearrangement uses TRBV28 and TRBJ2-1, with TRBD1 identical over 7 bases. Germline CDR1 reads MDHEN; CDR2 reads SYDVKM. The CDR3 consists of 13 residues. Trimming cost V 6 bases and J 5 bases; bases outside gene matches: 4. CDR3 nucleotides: TGTGCCAGCAGGAAGACAGGGAACAATGAGCAGTTCTTC. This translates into CASRKTGNNEQFF.

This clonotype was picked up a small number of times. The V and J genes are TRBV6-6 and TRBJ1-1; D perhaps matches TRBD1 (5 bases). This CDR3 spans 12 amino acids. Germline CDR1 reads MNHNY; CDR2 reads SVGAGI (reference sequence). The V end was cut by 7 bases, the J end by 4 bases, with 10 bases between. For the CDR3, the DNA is TGTGCCAGCAACCGGGGGGGCACTGAAGCTTTCTTT. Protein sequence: CASNRGGTEAFF.

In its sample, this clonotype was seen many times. The CDR3 DNA reads TGTGCCAGCACGAGGGAGGGGAAGGGCGAGCAGTACTTC. Amino acids: CASTREGKGEQYF. The J gene is TRBJ2-7, the V gene TRBV12-3 or TRBV12-4, with TRBD2 matching 7 bases. V lost 7 bases to trimming and J lost 6 bases; unmatched junction nucleotides: 9. This CDR3 has 13 residues.

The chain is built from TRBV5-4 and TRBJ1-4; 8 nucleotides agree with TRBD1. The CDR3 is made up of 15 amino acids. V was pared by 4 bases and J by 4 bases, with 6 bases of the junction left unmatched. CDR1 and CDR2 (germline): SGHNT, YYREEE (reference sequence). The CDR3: CASSRQGSGNEKLFF. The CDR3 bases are TGTGCCAGCAGCCGACAGGGGTCGGGTAATGAAAAACTGTTTTTT.

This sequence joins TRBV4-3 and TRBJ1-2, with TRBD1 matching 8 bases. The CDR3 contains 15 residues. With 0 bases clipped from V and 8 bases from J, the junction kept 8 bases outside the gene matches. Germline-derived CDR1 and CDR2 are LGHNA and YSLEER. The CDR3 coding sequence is TGCGCCAGCAGCCAAGAAATCCAGGGGGCGCGGGGCTACACCTTC. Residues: CASSQEIQGARGYTF.

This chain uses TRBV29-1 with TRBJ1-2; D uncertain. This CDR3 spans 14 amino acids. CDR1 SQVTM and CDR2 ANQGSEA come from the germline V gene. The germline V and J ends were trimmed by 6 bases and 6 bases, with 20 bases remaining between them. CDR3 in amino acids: CSVVTGFRGDGYTF. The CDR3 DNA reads TGCAGCGTAGTGACTGGGTTCCGTGGGGATGGCTACACCTTC.

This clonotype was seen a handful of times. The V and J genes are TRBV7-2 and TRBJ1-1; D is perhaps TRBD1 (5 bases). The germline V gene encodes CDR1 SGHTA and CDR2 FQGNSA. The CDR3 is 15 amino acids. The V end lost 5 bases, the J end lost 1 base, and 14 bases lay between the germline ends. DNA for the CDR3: TGTGCCAGCAGCCGGGGCACTACTAGGAACACTGAAGCTTTCTTT. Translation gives CASSRGTTRNTEAFF.

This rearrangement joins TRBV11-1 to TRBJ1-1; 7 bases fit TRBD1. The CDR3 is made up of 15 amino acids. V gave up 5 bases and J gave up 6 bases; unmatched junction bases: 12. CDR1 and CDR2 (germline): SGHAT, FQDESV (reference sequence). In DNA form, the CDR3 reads TGTGCCAGCAGCCCAGACATAGGGGGCGATCCTGAAGCTTTCTTT. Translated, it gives CASSPDIGGDPEAFF. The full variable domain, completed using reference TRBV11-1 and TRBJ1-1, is EAEVAQSPRYKITEKSQAVAFWCDPISGHATLYWYRQILGQGPELLVQFQDESVVDDSQLPKDRFSAERLKGVDSTLKIQPAELGDSAMYLCASSPDIGGDPEAFFGQGTRLTVV.

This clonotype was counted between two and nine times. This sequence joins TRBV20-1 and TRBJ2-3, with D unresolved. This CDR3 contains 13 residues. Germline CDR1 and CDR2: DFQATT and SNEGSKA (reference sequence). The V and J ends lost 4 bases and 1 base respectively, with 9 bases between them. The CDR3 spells CSAIPYGTDTQYF. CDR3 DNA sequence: TGCAGTGCTATCCCCTACGGCACAGATACGCAGTATTTT.

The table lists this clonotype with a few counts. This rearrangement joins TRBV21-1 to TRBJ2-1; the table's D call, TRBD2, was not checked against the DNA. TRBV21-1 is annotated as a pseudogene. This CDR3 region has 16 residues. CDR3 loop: CASSKEAGGPHNEQFF. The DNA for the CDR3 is TGTGCCAGCAGCAAAGAAGCGGGGGGGCCCCACAATGAGCAGTTCTTC.

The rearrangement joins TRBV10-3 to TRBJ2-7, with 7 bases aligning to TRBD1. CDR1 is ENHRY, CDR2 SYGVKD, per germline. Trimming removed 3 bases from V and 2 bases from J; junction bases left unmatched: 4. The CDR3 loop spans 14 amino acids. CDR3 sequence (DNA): TGTGCCATCAGTGATCGGGACAGCCCCTACGAGCAGTACTTC. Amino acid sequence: CAISDRDSPYEQYF.

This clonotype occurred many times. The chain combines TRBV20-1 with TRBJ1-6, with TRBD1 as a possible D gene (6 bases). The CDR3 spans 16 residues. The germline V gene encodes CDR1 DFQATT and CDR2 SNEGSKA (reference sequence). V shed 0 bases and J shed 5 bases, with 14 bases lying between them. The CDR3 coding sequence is TGCAGTGCTAGAGACTACGGGACATTAGATAATTCACCCCTCCACTTT. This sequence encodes CSARDYGTLDNSPLHF.

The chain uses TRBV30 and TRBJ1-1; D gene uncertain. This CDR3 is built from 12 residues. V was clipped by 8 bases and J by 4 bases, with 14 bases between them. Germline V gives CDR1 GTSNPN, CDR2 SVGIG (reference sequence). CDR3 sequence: CAHAGSGTEAFF. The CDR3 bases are TGTGCCCACGCGGGATCGGGCACTGAAGCTTTCTTT.

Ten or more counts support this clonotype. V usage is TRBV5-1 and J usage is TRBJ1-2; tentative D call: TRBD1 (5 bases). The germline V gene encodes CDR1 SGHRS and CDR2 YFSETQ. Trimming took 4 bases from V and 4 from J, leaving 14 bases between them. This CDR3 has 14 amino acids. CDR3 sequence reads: CASSPDRGFYGYTF. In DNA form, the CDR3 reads TGCGCCAGCAGCCCCGATCGGGGCTTCTATGGCTACACCTTC.

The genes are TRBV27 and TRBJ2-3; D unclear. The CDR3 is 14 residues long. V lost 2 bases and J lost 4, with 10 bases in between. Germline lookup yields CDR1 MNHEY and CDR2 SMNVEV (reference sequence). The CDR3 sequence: CASSLGWPPDTQYF. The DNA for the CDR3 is TGTGCCAGCAGTTTAGGCTGGCCGCCAGATACGCAGTATTTT.

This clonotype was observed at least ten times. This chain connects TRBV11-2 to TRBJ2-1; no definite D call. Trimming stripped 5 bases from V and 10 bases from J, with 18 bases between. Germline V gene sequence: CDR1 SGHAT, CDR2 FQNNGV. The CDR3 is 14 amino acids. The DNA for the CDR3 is TGTGCCAGCAGCCCGGGCGTTGTGGCCCTCGAGCAGTTCTTC. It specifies CASSPGVVALEQFF.

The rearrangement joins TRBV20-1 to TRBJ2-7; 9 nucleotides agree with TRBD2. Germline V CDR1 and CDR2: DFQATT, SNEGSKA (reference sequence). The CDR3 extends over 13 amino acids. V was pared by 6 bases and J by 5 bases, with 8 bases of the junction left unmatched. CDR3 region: CSARGLAFHEQYF. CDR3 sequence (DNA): TGCAGTGCCAGGGGACTAGCATTCCACGAGCAGTACTTC.

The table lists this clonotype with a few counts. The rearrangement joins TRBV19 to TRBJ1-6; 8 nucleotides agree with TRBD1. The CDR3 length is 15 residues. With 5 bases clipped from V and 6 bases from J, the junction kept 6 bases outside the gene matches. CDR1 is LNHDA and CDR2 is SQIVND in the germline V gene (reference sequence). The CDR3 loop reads CASSEWTGTNSPLHF. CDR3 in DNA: TGTGCCAGTAGTGAGTGGACAGGGACTAATTCACCCCTCCACTTT. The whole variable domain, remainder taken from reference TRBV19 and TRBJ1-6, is DGGITQSPKYLFRKEGQNVTLSCEQNLNHDAMYWYRQDPGQGLRLIYYSQIVNDFQKGDIAEGYSVSREKKESFPLTVTSAQKNPTAFYLCASSEWTGTNSPLHFGNGTRLTVT.

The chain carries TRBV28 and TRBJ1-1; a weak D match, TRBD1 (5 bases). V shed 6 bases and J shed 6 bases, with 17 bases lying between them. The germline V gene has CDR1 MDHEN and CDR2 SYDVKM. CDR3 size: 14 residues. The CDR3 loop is CASRLLQVAAEAFF. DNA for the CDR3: TGTGCCAGCAGACTGCTACAGGTCGCGGCTGAAGCTTTCTTT.

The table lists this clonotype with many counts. In nucleotides, the CDR3 is TGTGCCAGCAGCCAACCAGGACTAGGGTTGGATGAGCAGTTCTTC. Its protein is CASSQPGLGLDEQFF. The V and J genes are TRBV3-1 and TRBJ2-1; 7 nucleotides line up with TRBD2. The CDR3 has 15 amino acids. V was pared by 2 bases and J by 8 bases, with 9 bases of the junction left unmatched. Germline CDR1 reads LGHDT; CDR2 reads YNNKEL (reference sequence).

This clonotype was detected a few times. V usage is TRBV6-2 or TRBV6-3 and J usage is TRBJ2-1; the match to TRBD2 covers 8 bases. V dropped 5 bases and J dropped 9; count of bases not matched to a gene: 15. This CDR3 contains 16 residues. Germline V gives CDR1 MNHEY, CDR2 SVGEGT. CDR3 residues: CASSPKREKKYPEQFF. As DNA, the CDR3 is TGTGCCAGCAGTCCCAAGCGGGAGAAGAAATATCCTGAGCAGTTCTTC.

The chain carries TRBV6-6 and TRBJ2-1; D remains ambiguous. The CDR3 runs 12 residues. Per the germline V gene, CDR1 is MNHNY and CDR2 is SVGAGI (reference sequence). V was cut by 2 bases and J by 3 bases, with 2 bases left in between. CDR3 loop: CASSYRYNEQFF. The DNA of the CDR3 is TGTGCCAGCAGTTACCGCTACAATGAGCAGTTCTTC.

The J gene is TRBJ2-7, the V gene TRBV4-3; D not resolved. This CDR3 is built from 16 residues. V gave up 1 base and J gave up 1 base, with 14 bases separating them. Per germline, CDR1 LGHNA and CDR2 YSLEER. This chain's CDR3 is CASSQAIQTRSYEQYF. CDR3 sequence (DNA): TGCGCCAGCAGCCAAGCAATCCAGACCAGGTCCTACGAGCAGTACTTC.

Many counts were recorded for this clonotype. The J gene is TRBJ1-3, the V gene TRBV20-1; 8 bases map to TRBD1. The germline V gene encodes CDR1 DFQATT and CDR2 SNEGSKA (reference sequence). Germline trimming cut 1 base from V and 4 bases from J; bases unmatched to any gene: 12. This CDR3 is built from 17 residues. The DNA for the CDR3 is TGCAGTGCTAGAGGCCTTCTAGTAACAGGGGGAGGAAACACCATATATTTT. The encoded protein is CSARGLLVTGGGNTIYF.

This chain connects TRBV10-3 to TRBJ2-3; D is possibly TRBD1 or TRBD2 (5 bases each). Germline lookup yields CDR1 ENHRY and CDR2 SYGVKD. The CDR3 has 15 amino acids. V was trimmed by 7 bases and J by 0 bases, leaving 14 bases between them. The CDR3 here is CAINHGTTSTDTQYF. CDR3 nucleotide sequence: TGTGCCATCAACCACGGGACCACTAGCACAGATACGCAGTATTTT.

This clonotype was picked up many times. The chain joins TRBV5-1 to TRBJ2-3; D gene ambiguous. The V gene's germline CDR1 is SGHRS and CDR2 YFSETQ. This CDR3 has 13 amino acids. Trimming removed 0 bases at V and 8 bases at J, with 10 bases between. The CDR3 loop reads CASSLDRAGTQYF. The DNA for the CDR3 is TGCGCCAGCAGCTTGGATAGGGCCGGTACGCAGTATTTT.